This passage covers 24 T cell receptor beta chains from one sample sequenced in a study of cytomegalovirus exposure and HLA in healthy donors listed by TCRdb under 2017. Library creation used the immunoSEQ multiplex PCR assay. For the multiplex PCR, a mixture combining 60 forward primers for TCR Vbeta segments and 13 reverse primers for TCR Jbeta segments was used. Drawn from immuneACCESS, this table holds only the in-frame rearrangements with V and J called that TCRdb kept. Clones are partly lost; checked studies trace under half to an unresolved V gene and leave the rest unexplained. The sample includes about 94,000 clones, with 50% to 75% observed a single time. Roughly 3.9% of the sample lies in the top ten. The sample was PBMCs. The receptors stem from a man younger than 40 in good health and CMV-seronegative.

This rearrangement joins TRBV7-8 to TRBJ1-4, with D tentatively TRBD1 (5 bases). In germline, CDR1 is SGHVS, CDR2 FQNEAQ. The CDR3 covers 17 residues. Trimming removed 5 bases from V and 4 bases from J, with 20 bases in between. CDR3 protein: CASSPSRAGPINEKLFF. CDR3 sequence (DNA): TGTGCCAGCAGCCCCTCCCGAGCGGGACCGATTAATGAAAAACTGTTTTTT. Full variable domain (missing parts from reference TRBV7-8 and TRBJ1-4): GAGVSQSPRYKVAKRGQDVALRCDPISGHVSLFWYQQALGQGPEFLTYFQNEAQLDKSGLPSDRFFAERPEGSVSTLKIQRTQQEDSAVYLCASSPSRAGPINEKLFFGSGTQLSVL.

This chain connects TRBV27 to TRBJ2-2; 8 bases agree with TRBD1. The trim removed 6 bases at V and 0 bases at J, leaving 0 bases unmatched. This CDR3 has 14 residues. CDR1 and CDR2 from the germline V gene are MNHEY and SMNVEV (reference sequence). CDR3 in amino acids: CASRGQANTGELFF. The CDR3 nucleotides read TGTGCCAGCAGGGGACAGGCGAACACCGGGGAGCTGTTTTTT.

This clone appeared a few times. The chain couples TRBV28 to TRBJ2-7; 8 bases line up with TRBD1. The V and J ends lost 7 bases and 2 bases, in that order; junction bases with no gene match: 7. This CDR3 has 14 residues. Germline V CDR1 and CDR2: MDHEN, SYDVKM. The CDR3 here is CASTTDRGTYEQYF. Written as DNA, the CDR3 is TGTGCCAGCACCACTGACAGGGGAACCTACGAGCAGTACTTC.

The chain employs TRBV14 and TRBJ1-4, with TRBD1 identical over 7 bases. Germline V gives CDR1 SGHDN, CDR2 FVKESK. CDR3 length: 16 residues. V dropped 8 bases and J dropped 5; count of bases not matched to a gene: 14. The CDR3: CASRKTGSPRNEKLFF. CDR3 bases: TGTGCCAGCCGAAAGACAGGGAGCCCCCGCAATGAAAAACTGTTTTTT. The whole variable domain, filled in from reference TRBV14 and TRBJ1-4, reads EAGVTQFPSHSVIEKGQTVTLRCDPISGHDNLYWYRRVMGKEIKFLLHFVKESKQDESGMPNNRFLAERTGGTYSTLKVQPAELEDSGVYFCASRKTGSPRNEKLFFGSGTQLSVL.

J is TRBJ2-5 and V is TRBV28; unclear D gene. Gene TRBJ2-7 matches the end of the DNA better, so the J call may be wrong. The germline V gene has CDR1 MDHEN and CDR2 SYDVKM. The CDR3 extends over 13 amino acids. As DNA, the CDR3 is TGTGCCACCCACTCGGTATACTCCTACGAGCAGTACTTC. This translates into CATHSVYSYEQYF.

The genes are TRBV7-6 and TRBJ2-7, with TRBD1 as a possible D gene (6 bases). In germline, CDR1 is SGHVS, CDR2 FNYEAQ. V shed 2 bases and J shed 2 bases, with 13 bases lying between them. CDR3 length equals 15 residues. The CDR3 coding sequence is TGTGCCAGCAGCTTAATTCAGGACAGAGCCTACGAGCAGTACTTC. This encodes CASSLIQDRAYEQYF.

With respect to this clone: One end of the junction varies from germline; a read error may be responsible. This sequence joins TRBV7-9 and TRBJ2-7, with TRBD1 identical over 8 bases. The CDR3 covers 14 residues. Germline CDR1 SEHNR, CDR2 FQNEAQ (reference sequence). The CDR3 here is CSSSPRTGNYEQYF. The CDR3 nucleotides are TGTTCCAGCAGCCCAAGGACAGGGAACTACGAGCAGTACTTC.

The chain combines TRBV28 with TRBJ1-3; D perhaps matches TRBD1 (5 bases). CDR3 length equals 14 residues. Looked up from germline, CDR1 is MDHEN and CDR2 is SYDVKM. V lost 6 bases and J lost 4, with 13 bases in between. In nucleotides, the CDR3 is TGTGCCAGCAGGTTAGAAGGGGCAGGAAACACCATATATTTT. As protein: CASRLEGAGNTIYF.

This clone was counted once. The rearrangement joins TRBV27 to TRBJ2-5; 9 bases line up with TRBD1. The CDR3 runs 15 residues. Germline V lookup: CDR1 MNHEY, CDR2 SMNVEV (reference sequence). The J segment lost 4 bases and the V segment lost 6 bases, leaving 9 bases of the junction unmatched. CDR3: CASRLNRGRGETQYF. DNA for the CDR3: TGTGCCAGCAGACTAAACAGGGGGCGAGGAGAGACCCAGTACTTC.

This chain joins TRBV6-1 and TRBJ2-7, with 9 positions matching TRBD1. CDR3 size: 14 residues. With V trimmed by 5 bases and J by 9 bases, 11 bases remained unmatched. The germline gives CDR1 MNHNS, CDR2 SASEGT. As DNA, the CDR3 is TGTGCCAGCAGTACGGACAGGGGAGTAACGGCGCAGTACTTC. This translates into CASSTDRGVTAQYF.

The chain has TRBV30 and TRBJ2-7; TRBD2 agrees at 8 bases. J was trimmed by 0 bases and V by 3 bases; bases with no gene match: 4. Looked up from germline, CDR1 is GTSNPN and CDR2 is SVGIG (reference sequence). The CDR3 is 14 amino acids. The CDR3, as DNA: TGTGCCTGGAGGCAAGCGGGAGCCTCCTACGAGCAGTACTTC. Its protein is CAWRQAGASYEQYF.

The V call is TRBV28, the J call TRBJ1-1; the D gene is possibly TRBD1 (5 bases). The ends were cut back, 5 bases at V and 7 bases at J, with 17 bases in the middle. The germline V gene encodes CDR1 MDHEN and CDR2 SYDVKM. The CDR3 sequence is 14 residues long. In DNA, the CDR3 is TGTGCCAGCAGTACCCCAGGGCAGATGGGTGAAGCTTTCTTT. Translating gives CASSTPGQMGEAFF.

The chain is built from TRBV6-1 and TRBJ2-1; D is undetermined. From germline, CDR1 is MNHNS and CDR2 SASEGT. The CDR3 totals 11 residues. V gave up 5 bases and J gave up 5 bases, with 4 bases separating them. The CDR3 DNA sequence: TGTGCCAGCAGTCCAAACAATGAGCAGTTCTTC. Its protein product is CASSPNNEQFF.

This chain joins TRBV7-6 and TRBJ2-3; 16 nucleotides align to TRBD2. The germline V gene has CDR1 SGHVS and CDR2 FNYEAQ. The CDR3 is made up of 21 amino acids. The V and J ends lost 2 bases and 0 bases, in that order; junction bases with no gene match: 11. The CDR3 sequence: CASSLRHPGLAGGLSTDTQYF. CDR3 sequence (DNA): TGTGCCAGCAGCTTACGGCATCCGGGACTAGCGGGAGGGCTCAGCACAGATACGCAGTATTTT.

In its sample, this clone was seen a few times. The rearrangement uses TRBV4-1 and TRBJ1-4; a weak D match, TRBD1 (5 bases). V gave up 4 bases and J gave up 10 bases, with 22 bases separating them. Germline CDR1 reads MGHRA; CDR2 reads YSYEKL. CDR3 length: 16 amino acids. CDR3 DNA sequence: TGCGCCAGCAGCCCATCTGCTATAACAGGTTACGGAAAACTGTTTTTT. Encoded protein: CASSPSAITGYGKLFF.

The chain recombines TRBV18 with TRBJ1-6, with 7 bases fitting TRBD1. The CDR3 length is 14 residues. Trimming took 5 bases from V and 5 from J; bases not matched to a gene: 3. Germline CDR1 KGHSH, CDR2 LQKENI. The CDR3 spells CASSSGQNNSPLHF. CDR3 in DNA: TGTGCCAGCTCATCGGGACAGAATAATTCACCCCTCCACTTT.

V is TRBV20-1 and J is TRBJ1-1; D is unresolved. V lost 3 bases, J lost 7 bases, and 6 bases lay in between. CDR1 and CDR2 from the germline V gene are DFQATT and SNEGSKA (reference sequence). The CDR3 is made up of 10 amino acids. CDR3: CSASLLEAFF. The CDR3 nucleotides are TGCAGTGCTAGTCTTCTTGAAGCTTTCTTT.

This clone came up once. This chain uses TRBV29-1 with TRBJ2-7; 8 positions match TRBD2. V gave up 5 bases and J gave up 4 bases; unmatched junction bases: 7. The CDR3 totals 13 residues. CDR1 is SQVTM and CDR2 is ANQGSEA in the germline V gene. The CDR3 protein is CSVSLAGLYEQYF. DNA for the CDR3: TGCAGCGTTTCTCTAGCGGGCCTGTACGAGCAGTACTTC.

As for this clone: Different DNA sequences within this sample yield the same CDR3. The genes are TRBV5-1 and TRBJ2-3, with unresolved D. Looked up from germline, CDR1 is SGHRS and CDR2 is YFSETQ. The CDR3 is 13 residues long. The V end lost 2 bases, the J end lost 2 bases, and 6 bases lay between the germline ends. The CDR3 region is CASSFRDTDTQYF. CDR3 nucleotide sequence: TGCGCCAGCAGCTTTCGAGACACAGATACGCAGTATTTT.

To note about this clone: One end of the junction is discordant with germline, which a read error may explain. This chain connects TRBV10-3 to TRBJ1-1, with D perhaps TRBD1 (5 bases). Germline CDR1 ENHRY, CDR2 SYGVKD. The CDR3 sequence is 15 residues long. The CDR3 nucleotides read TGTGCCAGCAGTTACTCGTACAGGATGAACACTGAAGCTTTCTTT. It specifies CASSYSYRMNTEAFF.

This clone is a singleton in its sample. The CDR3 loop is CASSLVTSSYEQYF. The CDR3 DNA is TGTGCCAGCAGCTTAGTGACTAGCTCATACGAGCAGTACTTC. This sequence joins TRBV7-2 and TRBJ2-7; 7 bases agree with TRBD2. The V and J ends lost 1 base and 4 bases, in that order; junction bases with no gene match: 4. The germline V gene has CDR1 SGHTA and CDR2 FQGNSA. The CDR3 length is 14 residues.

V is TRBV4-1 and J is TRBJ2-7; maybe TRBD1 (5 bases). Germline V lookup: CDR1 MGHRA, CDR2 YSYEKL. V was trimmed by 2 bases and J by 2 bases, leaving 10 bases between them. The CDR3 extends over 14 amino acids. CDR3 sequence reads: CASSQRGFPYEQYF. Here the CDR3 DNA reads TGCGCCAGCAGCCAAAGGGGATTTCCCTACGAGCAGTACTTC.

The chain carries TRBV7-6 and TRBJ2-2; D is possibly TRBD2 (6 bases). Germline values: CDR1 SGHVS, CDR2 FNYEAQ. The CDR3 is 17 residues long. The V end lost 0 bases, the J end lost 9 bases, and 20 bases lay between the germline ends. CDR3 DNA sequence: TGTGCCAGCAGCTTAGCGCTAAATGGGGGACTGAGCCGGGAGCTGTTTTTT. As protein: CASSLALNGGLSRELFF.

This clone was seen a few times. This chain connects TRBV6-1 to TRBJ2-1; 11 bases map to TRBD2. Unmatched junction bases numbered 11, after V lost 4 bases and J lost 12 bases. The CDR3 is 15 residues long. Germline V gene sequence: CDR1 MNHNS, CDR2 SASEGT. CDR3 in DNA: TGTGCCAGCAGTGGACGTCTAGCGGGGGGTTGGGGGCAGTTCTTC. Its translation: CASSGRLAGGWGQFF.